Below are 16 T cell receptor beta chains sequenced from a single sample in a study of beta chain features in type 1 diabetes. Every bit of the isolated RNA underwent reverse transcription, so sequencing read expressed TCRB transcripts. Using immunoSEQ multiplex PCR, the repertoire was profiled, and TCRdb retains in-frame clones only, with some absent. Seen here are some 150,000 clones, about 7% observed once, and the top ten hold around 1.3%. Sequenced sample: central memory CD4+ T cells from blood. The source of these receptors is a woman in her 30s in good health.

The chain recombines TRBV18 with TRBJ1-1; 11 positions agree with TRBD1. With V trimmed by 8 bases and J by 5 bases, 13 bases remained unmatched. Germline V gene sequence: CDR1 KGHSH, CDR2 LQKENI. The CDR3 consists of 16 residues. The DNA of the CDR3 is TGTGCCAGCCAATCCGGACAGGGGGCTTTGGGGACTGAAGCTTTCTTT. This sequence encodes CASQSGQGALGTEAFF. Looking up the rest from reference TRBV18 and TRBJ1-1 gives the full variable domain: NAGVMQNPRHLVRRRGQEARLRCSPMKGHSHVYWYRQLPEEGLKFMVYLQKENIIDESGMPKERFSAEFPKEGPSILRIQQVVRGDSAAYFCASQSGQGALGTEAFFGQGTRLTVV.

The J gene is TRBJ2-5, the V gene TRBV13, with 8 bases fitting TRBD2. V lost 5 bases to trimming and J lost 1 base; unmatched junction nucleotides: 9. Germline V gene sequence: CDR1 PRHDT, CDR2 FYEKMQ (reference sequence). The CDR3 covers 16 residues. The CDR3 spells CASSRARGGPQETQYF. In DNA form, the CDR3 reads TGTGCCAGCAGCCGAGCCCGGGGGGGGCCCCAAGAGACCCAGTACTTC.

This clone was counted only a few times. The CDR3 reads CASSIGRGNKNIQYF. CDR3 DNA: TGTGCCAGTAGTATCGGTAGGGGGAACAAAAACATTCAGTACTTC. J is TRBJ2-4 and V is TRBV19; possibly TRBD1 for D (6 bases). Deletions cut 3 bases from V and 3 bases from J, with 12 bases between. Germline V gene sequence: CDR1 LNHDA, CDR2 SQIVND (reference sequence). The CDR3 is made up of 15 amino acids. Combining the CDR3 with reference TRBV19 and TRBJ2-4 gives the whole variable domain DGGITQSPKYLFRKEGQNVTLSCEQNLNHDAMYWYRQDPGQGLRLIYYSQIVNDFQKGDIAEGYSVSREKKESFPLTVTSAQKNPTAFYLCASSIGRGNKNIQYFGAGTRLSVL.

The chain uses TRBV11-3 and TRBJ2-1; TRBD1 might be the D (6 bases). The CDR3 consists of 16 residues. V was trimmed by 2 bases and J by 2 bases, leaving 13 bases between them. Germline V CDR1 and CDR2: SGHNT, YENEEA. The DNA of the CDR3 is TGTGCCAGCAGCTTACAGGGGATTTGGCCCTACAATGAGCAGTTCTTC. Translating it yields CASSLQGIWPYNEQFF.

This rearrangement joins TRBV28 to TRBJ1-2; a possible D gene is TRBD1 (5 bases). V lost 7 bases and J lost 3, with 18 bases in between. The CDR3 consists of 15 residues. CDR1 is MDHEN and CDR2 is SYDVKM in the germline V gene. This chain's CDR3 is CASKPLGEGDYGYTF. The CDR3 bases are TGTGCCAGCAAGCCCTTGGGGGAGGGCGACTATGGCTACACCTTC.

The chain links TRBV5-4 to TRBJ2-2; TRBD2 matches at 13 bases. The CDR3 extends over 18 amino acids. Trimming removed 3 bases from V and 1 base from J; junction bases left unmatched: 6. Germline V gene data show CDR1 as SGHNT and CDR2 as YYREEE (reference sequence). The CDR3 DNA sequence: TGTGCCAGCAGCTCCCGACTAGCGGGAGGTCAGAACACCGGGGAGCTGTTTTTT. This gives the protein CASSSRLAGGQNTGELFF.

The table lists this clone with a few counts. The rearrangement links TRBV4-3 to TRBJ2-7; possibly TRBD2 for D (5 bases). The CDR3 runs to 14 residues. Trimming stripped 2 bases from V and 2 bases from J, with 10 bases between. The V gene's germline CDR1 is LGHNA and CDR2 YSLEER. The CDR3 reads CASSQRRGPYEQYF. The CDR3 DNA sequence: TGCGCCAGCAGCCAACGTCGGGGTCCCTACGAGCAGTACTTC.

CDR3 in amino acids: CASSEVEGNQPQHF. The DNA for the CDR3 is TGTGCCAGCAGTGAAGTCGAGGGCAATCAGCCCCAGCATTTT. J is TRBJ1-5 and V is TRBV6-5; D is ambiguous. Trimming took 5 bases from V and 2 from J, leaving 10 bases between them. The CDR3 consists of 14 residues. Germline CDR1 MNHEY, CDR2 SVGAGI.

In this sample, this clone turned up a few times. The genes are TRBV19 and TRBJ1-2, with TRBD1 matching over 10 bases. In germline, CDR1 is LNHDA, CDR2 SQIVND (reference sequence). V gave up 11 bases and J gave up 7 bases; unmatched junction bases: 10. The CDR3 is 13 amino acids. The CDR3 is CAGSPGQGLGYTF. The DNA of the CDR3 is TGTGCCGGAAGTCCGGGACAGGGGCTTGGCTACACCTTC.

This clone was seen a few times. The chain links TRBV11-2 to TRBJ1-2; no definite D call. CDR1 and CDR2 from the germline V gene are SGHAT and FQNNGV. The CDR3 extends over 14 amino acids. V lost 1 base to trimming and J lost 2 bases, with 8 bases between them. DNA for the CDR3: TGTGCCAGCAGCTTAGGAACACAGAACTATGGCTACACCTTC. Translating it yields CASSLGTQNYGYTF.

Only a few counts were recorded for this clone. V is TRBV19 and J is TRBJ1-1; no definite D call. CDR1 is LNHDA and CDR2 is SQIVND in the germline V gene (reference sequence). The CDR3 loop spans 13 amino acids. V was cut by 3 bases and J by 1 base, with 6 bases left in between. The CDR3, as DNA: TGTGCCAGTAGTATCCAGGAGAACACTGAAGCTTTCTTT. Translating it yields CASSIQENTEAFF.

This clone appeared a few times. This chain connects TRBV11-2 to TRBJ1-1, with D perhaps TRBD1 (5 bases). V lost 5 bases, J lost 3 bases, and 16 bases lay in between. The CDR3 totals 15 residues. Germline CDR1 reads SGHAT; CDR2 reads FQNNGV. CDR3 protein: CASSPPGGGDTEAFF. CDR3 coding DNA: TGTGCCAGCAGCCCCCCCGGCGGGGGGGACACTGAAGCTTTCTTT.

This clone was picked up a small number of times. The chain uses TRBV27 and TRBJ2-5, with D maybe TRBD1 (6 bases). The CDR3 length is 16 residues. From germline, CDR1 is MNHEY and CDR2 SMNVEV (reference sequence). V lost 5 bases, J lost 5 bases, and 21 bases lay in between. In DNA form, the CDR3 reads TGTGCCAGCAGTCAACGGGACATCCCCCGTGGGGAGACCCAGTACTTC. Encoded protein: CASSQRDIPRGETQYF.

The V and J genes are TRBV7-3 and TRBJ2-3; 7 bases agree with TRBD1. The CDR3 is 16 residues long. V was clipped by 5 bases and J by 2 bases; unmatched bases: 10. Germline V gives CDR1 SGHTA, CDR2 FQGTGA. The CDR3 nucleotides are TGTGCCAGCAGCCCGCAAGGGACAGACTCCACAGATACGCAGTATTTT. Translated: CASSPQGTDSTDTQYF.

This clone has only a few counts. The rearrangement links TRBV18 to TRBJ2-7, with a weak D call TRBD1 (6 bases). The germline V gene has CDR1 KGHSH and CDR2 LQKENI. The CDR3 is 13 amino acids. The DNA of the CDR3 is TGTGCCAGCTCACTCACAACCCGGGACAAGGGAGTTGTC. Protein: CASSLTTRDKGVV.

This clone showed up just a few times. The V gene is TRBV7-2, the J gene TRBJ1-4; D is ambiguous. V gave up 1 base and J gave up 6 bases, with 6 bases separating them. Germline V gene lookup returns CDR1 SGHTA and CDR2 FQGNSA. The CDR3 consists of 13 residues. The CDR3 nucleotides read TGTGCCAGCAGCTTAGTGTCAGATGAAAAACTGTTTTTT. Translation gives CASSLVSDEKLFF.